One and the same sample provided the 27 T cell receptor beta chains below, sequenced in a study of T cells after yellow fever vaccination. TCRdb passed the 5' RACE reads through MiXCR, listing each CDR3 protein once. The sample has a few hundred thousand distinct CDR3 sequences, 5.2% seen once. Material: CD4+ T cells sorted from PBMCs, obtained on the day of the yellow fever booster vaccination. These receptors were obtained from a man younger than 35 who received the YFV17D yellow fever vaccine.

This clonotype was recorded a few times. V is TRBV20-1 and J is TRBJ1-4; 8 nucleotides line up with TRBD1. V shed 3 bases and J 4 bases; nucleotides not matched to a gene: 7. CDR3 length: 15 residues. CDR1 DFQATT and CDR2 SNEGSKA come from the germline V gene (reference sequence). As DNA, the CDR3 is TGCAGTGCTAGCCGCAGGGGGCAGGATAATGAAAAACTGTTTTTT. This codes for CSASRRGQDNEKLFF.

This clonotype was found many times. Sequence at one end of the junction differs from germline and may be a read error. This rearrangement joins TRBV7-7 to TRBJ2-1, with 11 positions matching TRBD2. Per germline, CDR1 SSHAT and CDR2 FNYEAQ (reference sequence). The CDR3 contains 15 residues. Written as DNA, the CDR3 is TGTGCTAGCAGCTTAGAGGCTAGCGGGGGGAGTGAGCAGTTCTTC. It translates to CASSLEASGGSEQFF.

This clonotype occurred many times. J is TRBJ2-3 and V is TRBV20-1; D call uncertain. With 1 base removed from V and 3 bases from J, the gap between germline ends came to 5 bases. The length of the CDR3 is 12 residues. CDR1 and CDR2 from the germline V gene are DFQATT and SNEGSKA (reference sequence). DNA of the CDR3: TGCAGTGCTAGAGGGGTGACAGATACGCAGTATTTT. Amino acid sequence: CSARGVTDTQYF.

V usage is TRBV19 and J usage is TRBJ2-7; TRBD1 matches at 9 bases. The CDR3 totals 15 residues. The V gene end was trimmed by 6 bases and the J gene end by 2 bases; junction bases not matched to a gene: 8. Germline V gives CDR1 LNHDA, CDR2 SQIVND (reference sequence). The CDR3, as DNA: TGTGCCAGTAGCGAAACAGGGGGCGTCACCTACGAGCAGTACGTC. Translation gives CASSETGGVTYEQYV.

The CDR3 region is CASSLNRAYEQYF. DNA for the CDR3: TGTGCCAGCAGCTTAAATAGGGCCTACGAGCAGTACTTC. V and J are TRBV7-3 and TRBJ2-7, with no clear D. V lost 1 base, J lost 2 bases, and 6 bases lay in between. Germline CDR1 is SGHTA and CDR2 is FQGTGA. The CDR3 extends over 13 amino acids.

This clonotype was detected many times. The J gene is TRBJ2-3, the V gene TRBV7-2, with D unresolved. The CDR3 spans 16 residues. Germline V gives CDR1 SGHTA, CDR2 FQGNSA. Trimming removed 2 bases from V and 3 bases from J, with 15 bases in between. Here the CDR3 reads CASSLWTATGTDTQYF. CDR3 nucleotides: TGTGCCAGCAGCTTATGGACGGCAACTGGGACAGATACGCAGTATTTT.

This clonotype was observed at least ten times. The chain employs TRBV5-4 and TRBJ2-5, with D unclear. Between the trimmed V and J ends, which lost 0 bases and 1 base, there was a span of 7 bases. This CDR3 spans 14 amino acids. Per germline, CDR1 SGHNT and CDR2 YYREEE (reference sequence). The CDR3 bases are TGTGCCAGCAGCTTGGGTCGGGTCCAAGAGACCCAGTACTTC. Translation: CASSLGRVQETQYF.

The chain recombines TRBV12-3 or TRBV12-4 with TRBJ2-3, with TRBD1 matching over 10 bases. V lost 10 bases and J lost 3; bases outside the gene matches: 4. The CDR3 is 13 residues long. CDR3 loop: CATGTGATDTQYF. For the CDR3, the DNA is TGTGCCACCGGGACAGGGGCTACAGATACGCAGTATTTT.

This clonotype was detected only a few times. V usage is TRBV18 and J usage is TRBJ2-7; no reliable D call. Germline V gives CDR1 KGHSH, CDR2 LQKENI. Trimming shortened V by 2 bases and J by 0 bases, and 14 bases separated the two germline ends. The CDR3 length is 16 residues. The CDR3 spells CASSPIPGSSSYEQYF. For the CDR3, the DNA is TGTGCCAGCTCACCAATTCCAGGCTCGAGCTCCTACGAGCAGTACTTC. The entire variable domain, with the rest obtained from reference TRBV18 and TRBJ2-7, is as follows: NAGVMQNPRHLVRRRGQEARLRCSPMKGHSHVYWYRQLPEEGLKFMVYLQKENIIDESGMPKERFSAEFPKEGPSILRIQQVVRGDSAAYFCASSPIPGSSSYEQYFGPGTRLTVT.

At least ten counts were recorded for this clonotype. V usage is TRBV12-3 or TRBV12-4 and J usage is TRBJ2-2; 9 positions agree with TRBD2. This CDR3 spans 15 amino acids. V was pared by 6 bases and J by 6 bases, with 8 bases of the junction left unmatched. The CDR3 region has the DNA TGTGCCAGCAGATCAGCGGGGGGTTCTCCCGGGGAGCTGTTTTTT. As protein: CASRSAGGSPGELFF.

This sequence joins TRBV4-3 and TRBJ2-1; D possibly corresponds to TRBD2 (7 bases). Deletions cut 0 bases from V and 10 bases from J, with 16 bases between. This CDR3 has 15 amino acids. CDR1 is LGHNA, CDR2 YSLEER, per germline. The CDR3 sequence: CASSQDLGGRGEQFF. As DNA, the CDR3 is TGCGCCAGCAGCCAAGATCTGGGGGGGCGCGGGGAGCAGTTCTTC.

This clonotype was picked up a small number of times. The chain is built from TRBV11-2 and TRBJ1-5, with a tentative D call TRBD1 (6 bases). This CDR3 has 15 residues. V was pared by 5 bases and J by 5 bases, with 16 bases between. Germline CDR1 reads SGHAT; CDR2 reads FQNNGV. CDR3 DNA: TGTGCCAGCAGCCTTGGTCGACAGGCCCATCAGCCCCAGCATTTT. Protein sequence: CASSLGRQAHQPQHF.

This chain connects TRBV19 to TRBJ2-2; no definite D call. The germline V gene encodes CDR1 LNHDA and CDR2 SQIVND (reference sequence). Trimming removed 5 bases at V and 1 base at J, with 14 bases between. CDR3 length: 16 amino acids. This CDR3 reads CASSVLPNMNTGELFF. The CDR3 DNA is TGTGCCAGTAGTGTCCTACCGAATATGAACACCGGGGAGCTGTTTTTT.

This clonotype was picked up a small number of times. V is TRBV6-6 and J is TRBJ1-1; a weak D match, TRBD1 (5 bases). The CDR3 is 16 amino acids. The V end was cut by 2 bases, the J end by 4 bases, with 17 bases between. Germline loops: CDR1 MNHNY, CDR2 SVGAGI (reference sequence). CDR3 loop: CASSYPRGGAGTEAFF. The CDR3 nucleotides are TGTGCCAGCAGTTACCCCCGAGGAGGGGCGGGCACTGAAGCTTTCTTT.

The rearrangement joins TRBV7-9 to TRBJ1-4; 11 bases align to TRBD1. This CDR3 spans 16 amino acids. CDR1 SEHNR and CDR2 FQNEAQ come from the germline V gene (reference sequence). With 5 bases clipped from V and 7 bases from J, the junction kept 9 bases outside the gene matches. CDR3 sequence reads: CASSLRDRGVAEKLFF. CDR3 nucleotide sequence: TGTGCCAGCAGCCTCCGGGACAGGGGGGTAGCTGAAAAACTGTTTTTT. Based on the CDR3 plus reference TRBV7-9 and TRBJ1-4, the full variable domain is DTGVSQNPRHKITKRGQNVTFRCDPISEHNRLYWYRQTLGQGPEFLTYFQNEAQLEKSRLLSDRFSAERPKGSFSTLEIQRTEQGDSAMYLCASSLRDRGVAEKLFFGSGTQLSVL.

The V and J genes are TRBV7-9 and TRBJ2-3, with D perhaps TRBD2 (7 bases). The CDR3 runs to 16 residues. Germline CDR1 reads SEHNR; CDR2 reads FQNEAQ (reference sequence). V shed 4 bases and J shed 5 bases, with 19 bases lying between them. CDR3 sequence: CASSSPFGGARDTQYF. The CDR3 region has the DNA TGTGCCAGCAGCTCCCCCTTTGGGGGGGCAAGAGATACGCAGTATTTT.

This clonotype has at least ten counts. The J gene is TRBJ2-5, the V gene TRBV28, with D perhaps matching TRBD1 (6 bases). The ends were cut back, 3 bases at V and 6 bases at J, with 17 bases in the middle. CDR1 is MDHEN and CDR2 is SYDVKM in the germline V gene. The CDR3 consists of 15 residues. The CDR3, as DNA: TGTGCCAGCAGTTTCCGGGACATTCGTGTAAAGACCCAGTACTTC. Protein sequence: CASSFRDIRVKTQYF.

This clonotype was seen more than once but under ten times. The V and J genes are TRBV7-2 and TRBJ2-3; tentative D call: TRBD2 (6 bases). V lost 1 base to trimming and J lost 2 bases, with 10 bases between them. The CDR3 covers 15 residues. CDR1 is SGHTA, CDR2 FQGNSA, per germline. CDR3 in amino acids: CASSLGGLPTDTQYF. DNA of the CDR3: TGTGCCAGCAGCTTAGGTGGACTACCCACAGATACGCAGTATTTT.

At least ten counts were recorded for this clonotype. The rearrangement joins TRBV7-2 to TRBJ2-3, with 15 positions matching TRBD2. V lost 6 bases and J lost 3; bases outside the gene matches: 7. CDR3 length: 17 residues. Germline CDR1 reads SGHTA; CDR2 reads FQGNSA. The CDR3 spells CASRRTSGGVGTDTQYF. The CDR3 coding sequence is TGTGCCAGCAGGAGGACTAGCGGGGGGGTGGGGACAGATACGCAGTATTTT. Full variable domain (outside the CDR3, taken from reference TRBV7-2 and TRBJ2-3): GAGVSQSPSNKVTEKGKDVELRCDPISGHTALYWYRQSLGQGLEFLIYFQGNSAPDKSGLPSDRFSAERTGGSVSTLTIQRTQQEDSAVYLCASRRTSGGVGTDTQYFGPGTRLTVL.

V and J are TRBV19 and TRBJ2-3; no clear D. The V end lost 6 bases, the J end lost 5 bases, and 9 bases lay between the germline ends. The CDR3 has 12 residues. Germline lookup yields CDR1 LNHDA and CDR2 SQIVND (reference sequence). The CDR3 region has the DNA TGTGCCAGTAGGAGGAATGAAGATACGCAGTATTTT. Translation gives CASRRNEDTQYF.

This clonotype appeared a few times. V is TRBV4-3 and J is TRBJ1-1, with 10 bases fitting TRBD1. The CDR3 is 15 amino acids. Losses at the gene ends were 0 bases for V and 11 bases for J; bases not matched to a gene: 9. CDR1 is LGHNA, CDR2 YSLEER, per germline. The CDR3 DNA reads TGCGCCAGCAGCCAAGATGATGACAGGGGGCTGGGTGCTTTCTTT. This codes for CASSQDDDRGLGAFF.

There are a few counts of this clonotype. This sequence joins TRBV9 and TRBJ2-6; 9 nucleotides align to TRBD1. The V segment lost 0 bases and the J segment 4 bases; nucleotides outside the gene matches: 5. CDR3 length equals 17 residues. Germline V gene data show CDR1 as SGDLS and CDR2 as YYNGEE. CDR3 bases: TGTGCCAGCAGCGTAGAACAGGGGGCGCCCGGGGCCAACGTCCTGACTTTC. It translates to CASSVEQGAPGANVLTF.

The CDR3 bases are TGTGCCAGCAGCTCCAGTCGTCGTCCGGATACGCAGTATTTT. Amino acids: CASSSSRRPDTQYF. The chain carries TRBV7-6 and TRBJ2-3; no clear D. Germline-derived CDR1 and CDR2 are SGHVS and FNYEAQ. Trimming stripped 4 bases from V and 6 bases from J, with 14 bases between. The CDR3 has 14 residues.

This clonotype was seen repeatedly, ten times or more. This chain joins TRBV7-2 and TRBJ2-3; 8 bases fit TRBD2. Germline V gives CDR1 SGHTA, CDR2 FQGNSA. J lost 2 bases, V lost 3 bases, and 10 bases had no gene match. CDR3 length: 17 residues. CDR3 region: CASSFSPRGGSTDTQYF. CDR3 nucleotide sequence: TGTGCCAGCAGCTTTTCTCCCCGGGGGGGCTCCACAGATACGCAGTATTTT.

This clonotype was observed at least ten times. The rearrangement joins TRBV4-2 to TRBJ2-3; 9 bases agree with TRBD1. The trim removed 7 bases at V and 3 bases at J, leaving 5 bases unmatched. Germline values: CDR1 LGHNA, CDR2 YNFKEQ. The CDR3 runs to 14 residues. CDR3 amino acids: CASNRDRVTDTQYF. In DNA form, the CDR3 reads TGTGCCAGCAATAGGGACAGGGTGACAGATACGCAGTATTTT.

This clonotype was seen ten or more times. The rearrangement links TRBV20-1 to TRBJ2-3; 11 positions agree with TRBD2. With V trimmed by 1 base and J by 4 bases, 4 bases remained unmatched. Per the germline V gene, CDR1 is DFQATT and CDR2 is SNEGSKA (reference sequence). The CDR3 extends over 15 amino acids. In DNA, the CDR3 is TGCAGTGCTAGAGTTGGGACTAGCGGATCAGATACGCAGTATTTT. Residues: CSARVGTSGSDTQYF.

This clonotype was detected a few times. This rearrangement joins TRBV6-1 to TRBJ2-5; possible D gene TRBD2, 6 bases. The germline V gene encodes CDR1 MNHNS and CDR2 SASEGT. The V and J ends lost 6 bases and 3 bases respectively, with 14 bases between them. The length of the CDR3 is 14 residues. CDR3 sequence (DNA): TGTGCCAGCAGGGTTTCTATAGCGGAAGAGACCCAGTACTTC. It specifies CASRVSIAEETQYF.